The clone carrying this T cell receptor (beta chain) was counted at least ten times. The antigen is undetermined. The sequenced fragment ends 3 residues before the CDR3 boundary, so the rest is inferred from the germline J gene. Control and CVID samples contributed equal amounts of genomic DNA. Using immunoSEQ multiplex PCR, the repertoire was profiled, and TCRdb retains in-frame clones only, with some absent. The sample yields tens of thousands of clones, without any singletons. Germline V gene data show CDR1 as MNHEY and CDR2 as SVGEGT. This CDR3 spans 16 amino acids. The ends lost 2 bases at V and 6 bases at J; junction bases unmatched: 8. This sample was taken from a study of T cell clonality in common variable immunodeficiency. General study points: TCRbeta clonality was increased in CVID versus healthy controls.

The sequencing input was peripheral blood mononuclear cells. The receptor comes from a person aged 18 to 75 in good health. V usage is TRBV6-2 or TRBV6-3 and J usage is TRBJ2-1, with 9 bases that match TRBD2. Incomplete CDR3 DNA: TGTGCCAGCAGTTACGTTAGCGGGAGCCCTTTCAATGAG. It codes for CASSYVSGSPFNE. The whole CDR3 sequence is CASSYVSGSPFNEQFF.